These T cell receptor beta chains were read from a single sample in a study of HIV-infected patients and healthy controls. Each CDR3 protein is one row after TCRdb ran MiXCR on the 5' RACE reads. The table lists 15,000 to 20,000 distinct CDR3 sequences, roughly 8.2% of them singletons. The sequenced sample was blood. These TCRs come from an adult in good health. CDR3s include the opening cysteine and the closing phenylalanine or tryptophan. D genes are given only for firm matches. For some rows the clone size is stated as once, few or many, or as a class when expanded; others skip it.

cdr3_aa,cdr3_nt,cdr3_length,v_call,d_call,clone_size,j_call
CASSLGRRDSPHNEQFF,TGTGCCAGCAGCTTAGGGCGTCGGGACTCCCCCCACAATGAGCAGTTCTTC,17,TRBV11-2,-,medium-sized,TRBJ2-1
CASSRRGRAYEQYF,TGTGCCAGCAGCCGCCGGGGGCGAGCCTACGAGCAGTACTTC,14,TRBV12-3/TRBV12-4,-,many,TRBJ2-7
CSASLTGSSYEQYF,TGCAGTGCTAGTCTGACCGGGAGTTCCTACGAGCAGTACTTC,14,TRBV20-1,-,many,TRBJ2-7
CSATGQTQYF,TGCAGCGCCACAGGGCAGACCCAGTACTTC,10,TRBV29-1,-,many,TRBJ2-5
CATRRSGGETQYF,TGTGCCACCAGGAGGAGCGGCGGAGAGACCCAGTACTTC,13,TRBV24-1,-,many,TRBJ2-5
CASSLTPPGGTINYGYTF,TGTGCCAGCAGTTTAACTCCTCCAGGGGGCACAATAAACTATGGCTACACCTTC,18,TRBV27,TRBD1,many,TRBJ1-2
CASSFGGGPEQFF,TGCGCCAGCAGCTTCGGAGGAGGGCCTGAGCAGTTCTTC,13,TRBV4-1,-,medium-sized,TRBJ2-1
CASSISGGADTQYF,TGTGCCAGCAGTATAAGCGGGGGGGCCGATACGCAGTATTTT,14,TRBV12-3/TRBV12-4,TRBD2,-,TRBJ2-3
CAISGSFSGNTIYF,TGTGCCATCAGTGGGTCCTTCTCTGGAAACACCATATATTTT,14,TRBV10-3,-,few,TRBJ1-3
CASSVGGGFRQPQHF,TGTGCCAGCAGTGTCGGAGGAGGGTTCCGTCAGCCCCAGCATTTT,15,TRBV2,-,many,TRBJ1-5
CASSYYGRGTDTQYF,TGTGCCAGCAGTTACTACGGGAGAGGTACAGATACGCAGTATTTT,15,TRBV6-5,-,medium-sized,TRBJ2-3
CSVGNQPQHF,TGCAGCGTTGGAAATCAGCCCCAGCATTTT,10,TRBV29-1,-,few,TRBJ1-5
CASSLVGGDTQYF,TGTGCCAGCAGCTTAGTAGGCGGAGATACGCAGTATTTT,13,TRBV7-2,-,many,TRBJ2-3
CASSFASIGEQYF,TGTGCCAGCAGCTTCGCCTCAATCGGGGAGCAGTACTTC,13,TRBV7-2,-,medium-sized,TRBJ2-7
CASSVGAGQMETQYF,TGTGCCAGCAGCGTAGGAGCCGGCCAGATGGAGACCCAGTACTTC,15,TRBV9,-,many,TRBJ2-5
CASSLVARDTEAFF,TGTGCCAGCAGCTTAGTTGCGCGCGACACTGAAGCTTTCTTT,14,TRBV7-2,-,few,TRBJ1-1
CASSYSTSGVSWYNEQFF,TGTGCCAGCAGCTACTCGACATCAGGGGTGTCTTGGTACAATGAGCAGTTCTTC,18,TRBV6-6,-,many,TRBJ2-1
CASSSRTSWLNF,TGTGCCAGCAGCTCCAGGACTAGTTGGCTTAATTTT,12,TRBV7-2,TRBD2,medium-sized,TRBJ2-3
CASSPGTGFGKNIQYF,TGTGCCAGCTCACCCGGGACAGGGTTTGGCAAAAACATTCAGTACTTC,16,TRBV18,TRBD1,many,TRBJ2-4
CASSSSGQETQYF,TGTGCCAGCAGCTCCTCAGGACAAGAGACCCAGTACTTC,13,TRBV7-2,-,-,TRBJ2-5
CASSYASINEQFF,TGTGCCAGCAGTTACGCCAGTATCAATGAGCAGTTCTTC,13,TRBV6-2/TRBV6-3,-,-,TRBJ2-1
CASSFLGSSYGYTF,TGCGCCAGCAGCTTTCTGGGATCGAGCTATGGCTACACCTTC,14,TRBV5-1,-,few,TRBJ1-2
CSVDRQFRDRGNYGYTF,TGCAGCGTTGACCGGCAGTTCCGGGACAGAGGGAACTATGGCTACACCTTC,17,TRBV29-1,TRBD1,medium-sized,TRBJ1-2
CATSRETGDEQYF,TGTGCCACCAGCAGAGAGACAGGGGACGAGCAGTACTTC,13,TRBV15,TRBD1,many,TRBJ2-7
CASSLQGGQPQHF,TGTGCCAGCAGCCTTCAGGGTGGTCAGCCCCAGCATTTT,13,TRBV7-9,-,many,TRBJ1-5
CASSFYLNNEQFF,TGTGCCAGCAGCTTCTATCTTAACAATGAGCAGTTCTTC,13,TRBV7-2,-,many,TRBJ2-1
CASSPPRPSEKLFF,TGTGCCAGCTCACCACCGAGACCGAGTGAAAAACTGTTTTTT,14,TRBV18,-,many,TRBJ1-4
CAWSPETGASGANVLTF,TGTGCCTGGAGCCCCGAGACAGGAGCCTCTGGGGCCAACGTCCTGACTTTC,17,TRBV30,-,many,TRBJ2-6
CASSSGRERETQYF,TGTGCCAGCAGTTCTGGCCGGGAGAGGGAGACCCAGTACTTC,14,TRBV6-2/TRBV6-3,-,few,TRBJ2-5
CASSPGTVDEKLFF,TGTGCCAGTAGTCCGGGAACGGTGGATGAAAAACTGTTTTTT,14,TRBV19,-,-,TRBJ1-4
CASSLEGRSSTDTQYF,TGCGCCAGCAGCTTGGAGGGGCGGTCTAGCACAGATACGCAGTATTTT,16,TRBV5-1,-,many,TRBJ2-3
CSVIAGSSTDTQYF,TGCAGCGTTATAGCGGGCTCTAGCACAGATACGCAGTATTTT,14,TRBV29-1,TRBD2,many,TRBJ2-3
CSARDRAMDGYTF,TGCAGTGCCCGGGACAGGGCGATGGATGGCTACACCTTC,13,TRBV20-1,TRBD1,-,TRBJ1-2
CASSATSGGANTQYF,TGTGCCAGCAGTGCCACTAGCGGGGGGGCGAATACGCAGTATTTT,15,TRBV2,TRBD2,medium-sized,TRBJ2-3
CASASVSYNSPLHF,TGTGCCAGCGCCTCAGTCTCCTATAATTCACCCCTCCACTTT,14,TRBV6-5,-,many,TRBJ1-6
CASSALSYYYGYTF,TGTGCCAGCAGTGCCCTGAGTTATTACTATGGCTACACCTTC,14,TRBV12-3/TRBV12-4,-,many,TRBJ1-2
CASSDDGGLDTQYF,TGTGCCAGCAGTGACGATGGGGGCTTGGATACGCAGTATTTT,14,TRBV6-4,-,medium-sized,TRBJ2-3
CASSLRGSNQPQHF,TGTGCCAGCAGCTTAAGGGGGAGCAATCAGCCCCAGCATTTT,14,TRBV7-2,-,many,TRBJ1-5
CASSLSGTGAGNEQFF,TGTGCCAGCAGCTTATCCGGGACAGGGGCGGGGAATGAGCAGTTCTTC,16,TRBV5-4,TRBD1,-,TRBJ2-1
CASSFTRRRSTDTQYF,TGTGCCAGCAGCTTTACTAGGCGGAGAAGCACAGATACGCAGTATTTT,16,TRBV11-2,-,few,TRBJ2-3
CASSSHRMEQYF,TGTGCCAGCAGTTCCCACAGGATGGAGCAGTACTTC,12,TRBV12-3/TRBV12-4,-,-,TRBJ2-7
CASSLSASYNEQFF,TGTGCCAGCAGTTTGTCCGCATCCTACAATGAGCAGTTCTTC,14,TRBV12-3/TRBV12-4,-,-,TRBJ2-1
CASSLGAQGGSNQPQHF,TGTGCCAGCAGCTTAGGGGCCCAGGGAGGTAGCAATCAGCCCCAGCATTTT,17,TRBV13,-,many,TRBJ1-5
CASSLAPPRETQYF,TGCGCCAGCAGCTTGGCCCCACCCCGTGAGACCCAGTACTTC,14,TRBV5-1,-,medium-sized,TRBJ2-5
CASSHTANTAGELFF,TGTGCCAGCAGCCACACCGCGAACACCGCCGGGGAGCTGTTTTTT,15,TRBV7-6,-,few,TRBJ2-2
CSAGDRGETQYF,TGCAGTGCTGGAGACAGGGGTGAGACCCAGTACTTC,12,TRBV20-1,TRBD1,-,TRBJ2-5
CASSQLLNPWTETPSEAFF,TGTGCCAGCAGCCAATTGTTGAACCCTTGGACAGAAACCCCCTCTGAAGCTTTCTTT,19,TRBV4-2,-,many,TRBJ1-1
CASSPTSAYYGYTF,TGTGCCAGCAGCCCCACATCCGCCTACTATGGCTACACCTTC,14,TRBV16,-,many,TRBJ1-2